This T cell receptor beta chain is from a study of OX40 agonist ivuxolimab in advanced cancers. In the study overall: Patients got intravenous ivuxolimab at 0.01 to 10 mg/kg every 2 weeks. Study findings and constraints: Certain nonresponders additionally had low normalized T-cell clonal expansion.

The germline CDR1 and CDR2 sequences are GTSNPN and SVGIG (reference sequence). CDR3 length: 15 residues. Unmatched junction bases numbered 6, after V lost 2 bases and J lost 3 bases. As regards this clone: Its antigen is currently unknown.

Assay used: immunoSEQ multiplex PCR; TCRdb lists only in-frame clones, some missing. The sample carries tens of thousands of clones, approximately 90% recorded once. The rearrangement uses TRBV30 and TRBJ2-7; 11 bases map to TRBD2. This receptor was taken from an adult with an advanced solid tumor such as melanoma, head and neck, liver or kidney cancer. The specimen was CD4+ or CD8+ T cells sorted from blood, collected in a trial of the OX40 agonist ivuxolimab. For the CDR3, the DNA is TGTGCCTGGAGTCACGCCGGGACTAGCGGCTACGAGCAGTACTTC. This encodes CAWSHAGTSGYEQYF.